The clone carrying this T cell receptor (beta chain) was detected ten times or more. The antigen is not known. TCRdb analysed the multiplex PCR reads with MiXCR anew, one entry per CDR3 protein. The repertoire holds over 100,000 distinct CDR3 sequences, with about a fifth as singletons. Breast cancer patients provided tissue from their axillary draining lymph nodes. The data belong to a study of breast tumors, draining lymph nodes, adjacent tissues. Whole-study results and caveats: Compared with basal-like, luminal-like tumors shared significantly more repertoire with nontumor tissue.

This receptor was identified in a female donor with breast cancer. Some clones in this sample may be carry-over from other donors' samples. Source material: axillary lymph node tissue.

The CDR3 is CASSLKQRSSGNTIYF. The CDR3 DNA is TGCGCCAGCAGCTTAAAACAGCGTAGCTCTGGAAACACCATATATTTT. The chain has TRBV5-1 and TRBJ1-3, with no clear D. The CDR3 length is 16 residues. Trimming removed 2 bases from V and 0 bases from J, with 12 bases in between. CDR1 is SGHRS and CDR2 is YFSETQ in the germline V gene. Complete variable domain (other parts from reference TRBV5-1 and TRBJ1-3): KAGVTQTPRYLIKTRGQQVTLSCSPISGHRSVSWYQQTPGQGLQFLFEYFSETQRNKGNFPGRFSGRQFSNSRSEMNVSTLELGDSALYLCASSLKQRSSGNTIYFGEGSWLTVV.